This T cell receptor (beta chain) was observed in a study of T cells in Graves' hyperthyroidism and ophthalmopathy. Overall study: The authors collected peripheral blood at initial diagnosis, before any treatment. Study results and limitations: Researchers found most expanded thyroid clonotypes above 0.001 in blood as well.

Authors of the study amplified TCR beta CDR3 regions from RNA transcripts. During a first-round RT-PCR of the TCR CDR3, the HTBI primer set was used. TCRdb re-called the multiplex PCR reads with MiXCR, one entry per CDR3 protein. The table shows under 200,000 distinct CDR3 sequences, with about a tenth occurring only once. This clonotype was detected ten times or more. Its cognate antigen is unknown. Per germline, CDR1 LGHNT and CDR2 FRNRAP. The CDR3 has 12 amino acids. Sequencing input: blood. This chain uses TRBV12-5 with TRBJ2-7; D call uncertain. This TCR was sampled from a woman between 18 and 29 years old with Graves' hyperthyroidism that later progressed to Graves' ophthalmopathy. The DNA for the CDR3 is TGTGCCATATCCAAGGACTCCTACGAGCAGTACTTC. Its protein product is CAISKDSYEQYF.